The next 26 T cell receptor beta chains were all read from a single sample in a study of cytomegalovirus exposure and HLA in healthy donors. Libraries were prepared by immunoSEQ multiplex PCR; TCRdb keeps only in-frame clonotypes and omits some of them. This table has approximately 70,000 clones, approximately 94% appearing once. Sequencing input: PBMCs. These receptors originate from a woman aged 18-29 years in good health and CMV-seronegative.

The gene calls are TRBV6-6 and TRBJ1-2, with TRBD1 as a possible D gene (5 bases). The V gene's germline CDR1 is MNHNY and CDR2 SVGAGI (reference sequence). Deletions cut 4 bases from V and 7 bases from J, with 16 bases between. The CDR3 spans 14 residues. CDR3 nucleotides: TGTGCCAGCAGTTGGGGGGGAACCTGGGGTGGCTACACCTTC. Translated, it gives CASSWGGTWGGYTF.

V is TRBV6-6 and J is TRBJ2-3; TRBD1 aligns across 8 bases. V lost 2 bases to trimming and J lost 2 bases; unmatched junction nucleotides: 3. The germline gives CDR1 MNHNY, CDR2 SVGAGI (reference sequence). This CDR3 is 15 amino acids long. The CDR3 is CASSYLDRDTDTQYF. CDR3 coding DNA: TGTGCCAGCAGTTACCTGGACAGGGACACAGATACGCAGTATTTT.

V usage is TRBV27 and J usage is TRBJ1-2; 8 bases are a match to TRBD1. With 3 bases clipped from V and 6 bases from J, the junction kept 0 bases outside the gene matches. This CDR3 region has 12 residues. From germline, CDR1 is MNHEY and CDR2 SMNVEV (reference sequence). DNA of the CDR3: TGTGCCAGCAGTTTCAGGGGGCATGGCTACACCTTC. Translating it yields CASSFRGHGYTF.

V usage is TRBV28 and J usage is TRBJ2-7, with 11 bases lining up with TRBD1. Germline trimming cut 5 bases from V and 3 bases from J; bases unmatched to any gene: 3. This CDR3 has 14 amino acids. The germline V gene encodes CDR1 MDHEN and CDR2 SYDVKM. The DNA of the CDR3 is TGTGCCAGCAGTCCCGGGACAGGGGGCTACGAGCAGTACTTC. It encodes CASSPGTGGYEQYF.

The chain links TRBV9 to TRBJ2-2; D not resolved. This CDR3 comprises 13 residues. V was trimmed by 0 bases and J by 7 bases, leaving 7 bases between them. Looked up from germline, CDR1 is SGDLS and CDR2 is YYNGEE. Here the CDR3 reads CASSVGLGGELFF. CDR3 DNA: TGTGCCAGCAGCGTAGGTCTCGGCGGGGAGCTGTTTTTT.

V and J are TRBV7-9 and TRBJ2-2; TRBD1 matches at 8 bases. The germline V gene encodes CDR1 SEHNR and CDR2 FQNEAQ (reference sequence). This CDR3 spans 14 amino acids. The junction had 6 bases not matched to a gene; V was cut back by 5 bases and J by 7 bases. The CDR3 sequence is CASSLRQGYGELFF. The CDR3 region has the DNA TGTGCCAGCAGCCTTAGACAGGGGTACGGGGAGCTGTTTTTT.

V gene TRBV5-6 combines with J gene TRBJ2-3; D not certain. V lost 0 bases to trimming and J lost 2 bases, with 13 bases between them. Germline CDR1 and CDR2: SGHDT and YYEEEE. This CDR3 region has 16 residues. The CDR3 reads CASSLGRSRYTDTQYF. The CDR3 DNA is TGTGCCAGCAGCTTGGGAAGGAGTAGGTACACAGATACGCAGTATTTT.

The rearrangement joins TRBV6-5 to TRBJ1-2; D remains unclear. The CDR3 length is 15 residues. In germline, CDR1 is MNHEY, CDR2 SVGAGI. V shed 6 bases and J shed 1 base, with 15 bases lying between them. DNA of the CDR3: TGTGCCAGCAGCCCTTTTCGCTGGCTTAACTATGGCTACACCTTC. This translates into CASSPFRWLNYGYTF.

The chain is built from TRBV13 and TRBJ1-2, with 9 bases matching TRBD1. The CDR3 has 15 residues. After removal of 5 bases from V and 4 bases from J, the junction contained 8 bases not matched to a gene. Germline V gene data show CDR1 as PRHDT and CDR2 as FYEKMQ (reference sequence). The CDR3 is CASSPSKQGAYGYTF. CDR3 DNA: TGTGCCAGCAGCCCTTCCAAACAGGGGGCCTATGGCTACACCTTC.

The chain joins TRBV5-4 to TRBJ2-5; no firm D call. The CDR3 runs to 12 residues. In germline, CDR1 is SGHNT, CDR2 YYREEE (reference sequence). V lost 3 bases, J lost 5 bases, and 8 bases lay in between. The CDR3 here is CASSSTGETQYF. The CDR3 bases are TGTGCCAGCAGCTCGACTGGGGAGACCCAGTACTTC.

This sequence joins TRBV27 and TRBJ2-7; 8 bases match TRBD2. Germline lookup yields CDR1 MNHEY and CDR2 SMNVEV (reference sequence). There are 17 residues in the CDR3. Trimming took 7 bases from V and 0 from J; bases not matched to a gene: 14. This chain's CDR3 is CASMGLAGLDSSYEQYF. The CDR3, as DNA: TGTGCCAGCATGGGGCTAGCGGGTCTTGACAGCTCCTACGAGCAGTACTTC.

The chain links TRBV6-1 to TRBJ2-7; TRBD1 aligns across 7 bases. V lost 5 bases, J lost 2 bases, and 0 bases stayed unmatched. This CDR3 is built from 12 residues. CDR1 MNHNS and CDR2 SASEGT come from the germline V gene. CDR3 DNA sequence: TGTGCCAGCAGTACAGGGGCCTACGAGCAGTACTTC. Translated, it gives CASSTGAYEQYF.

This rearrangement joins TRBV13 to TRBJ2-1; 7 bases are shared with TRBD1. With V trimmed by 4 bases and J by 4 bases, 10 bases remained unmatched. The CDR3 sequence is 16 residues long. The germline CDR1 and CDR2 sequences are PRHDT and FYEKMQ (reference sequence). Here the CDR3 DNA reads TGTGCCAGCAGCTCTACTACAGGGGAAAAGTACAATGAGCAGTTCTTC. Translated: CASSSTTGEKYNEQFF.

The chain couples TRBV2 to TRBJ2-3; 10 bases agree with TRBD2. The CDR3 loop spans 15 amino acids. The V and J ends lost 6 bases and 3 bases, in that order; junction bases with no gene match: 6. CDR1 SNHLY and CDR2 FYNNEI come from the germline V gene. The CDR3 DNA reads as TGTGCCAGCAGATCTAGCGGGAGAGGAACAGATACGCAGTATTTT. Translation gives CASRSSGRGTDTQYF.

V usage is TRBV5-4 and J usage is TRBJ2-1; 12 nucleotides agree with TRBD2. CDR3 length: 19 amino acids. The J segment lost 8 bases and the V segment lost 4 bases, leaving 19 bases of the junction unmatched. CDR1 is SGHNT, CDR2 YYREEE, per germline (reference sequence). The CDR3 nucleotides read TGTGCCAGCAGCCCCTTGACTCTAGCGGGGGGGCCGGAAAAAGATGAGCAGTTCTTC. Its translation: CASSPLTLAGGPEKDEQFF. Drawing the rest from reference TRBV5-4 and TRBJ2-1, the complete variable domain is ETGVTQSPTHLIKTRGQQVTLRCSSQSGHNTVSWYQQALGQGPQFIFQYYREEENGRGNFPPRFSGLQFPNYSSELNVNALELDDSALYLCASSPLTLAGGPEKDEQFFGPGTRLTVL.

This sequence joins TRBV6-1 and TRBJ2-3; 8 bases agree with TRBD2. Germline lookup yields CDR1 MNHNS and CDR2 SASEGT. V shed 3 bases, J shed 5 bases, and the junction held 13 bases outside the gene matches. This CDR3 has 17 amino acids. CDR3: CASSDNSGGGHIDTQYF. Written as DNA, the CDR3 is TGTGCCAGCAGTGATAACTCCGGGGGGGGGCACATAGATACGCAGTATTTT.

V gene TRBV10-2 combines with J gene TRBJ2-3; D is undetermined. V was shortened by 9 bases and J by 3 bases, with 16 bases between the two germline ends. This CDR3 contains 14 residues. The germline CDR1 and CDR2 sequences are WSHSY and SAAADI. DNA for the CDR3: TGCGCCAGTTCAGGTGCCCCCTGGACAGATACGCAGTATTTT. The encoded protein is CASSGAPWTDTQYF.

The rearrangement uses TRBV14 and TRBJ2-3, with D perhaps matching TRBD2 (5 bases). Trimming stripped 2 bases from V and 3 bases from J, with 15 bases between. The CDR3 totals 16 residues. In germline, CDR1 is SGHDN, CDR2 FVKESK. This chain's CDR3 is CASSQNSGMGTDTQYF. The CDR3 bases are TGTGCCAGCAGCCAAAATTCCGGGATGGGGACAGATACGCAGTATTTT. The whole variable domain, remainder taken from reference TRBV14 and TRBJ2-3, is EAGVTQFPSHSVIEKGQTVTLRCDPISGHDNLYWYRRVMGKEIKFLLHFVKESKQDESGMPNNRFLAERTGGTYSTLKVQPAELEDSGVYFCASSQNSGMGTDTQYFGPGTRLTVL.

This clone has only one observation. The CDR3 sequence is CASSGPFFMNTEAFF. The CDR3 DNA follows: TGTGCCAGCAGCGGCCCCTTTTTCATGAACACTGAAGCTTTCTTT. V usage is TRBV7-2 and J usage is TRBJ1-1; D not resolved. Trimming shortened V by 5 bases and J by 0 bases, and 13 bases separated the two germline ends. Per germline, CDR1 SGHTA and CDR2 FQGNSA. The CDR3 consists of 15 residues.

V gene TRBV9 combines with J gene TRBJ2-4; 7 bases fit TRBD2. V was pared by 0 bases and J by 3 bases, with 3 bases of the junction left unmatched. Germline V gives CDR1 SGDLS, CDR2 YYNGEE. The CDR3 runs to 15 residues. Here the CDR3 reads CASSVGGRDKNIQYF. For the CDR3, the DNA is TGTGCCAGCAGCGTAGGTGGGAGGGACAAAAACATTCAGTACTTC.

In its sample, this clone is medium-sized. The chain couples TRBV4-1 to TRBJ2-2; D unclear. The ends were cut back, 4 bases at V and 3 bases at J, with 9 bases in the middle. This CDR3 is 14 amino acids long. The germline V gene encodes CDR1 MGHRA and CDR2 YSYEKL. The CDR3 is CASSPSSDTGELFF. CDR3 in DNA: TGCGCCAGCAGCCCTTCTAGTGACACCGGGGAGCTGTTTTTT.

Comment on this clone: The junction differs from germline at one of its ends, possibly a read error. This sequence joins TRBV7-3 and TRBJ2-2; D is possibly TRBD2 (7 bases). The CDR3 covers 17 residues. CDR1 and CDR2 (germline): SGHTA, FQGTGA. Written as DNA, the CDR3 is TGTGCCAGCAGCCTAACCTTGGGGGGAGGGGGCACCGGGGAGCTGTTTTTT. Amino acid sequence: CASSLTLGGGGTGELFF.

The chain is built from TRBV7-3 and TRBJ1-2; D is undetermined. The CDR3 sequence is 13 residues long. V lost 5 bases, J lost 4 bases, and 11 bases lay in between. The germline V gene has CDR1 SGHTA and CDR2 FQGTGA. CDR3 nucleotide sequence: TGTGCCAGCAGCGAGGACGGACTCTATGGCTACACCTTC. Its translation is CASSEDGLYGYTF.

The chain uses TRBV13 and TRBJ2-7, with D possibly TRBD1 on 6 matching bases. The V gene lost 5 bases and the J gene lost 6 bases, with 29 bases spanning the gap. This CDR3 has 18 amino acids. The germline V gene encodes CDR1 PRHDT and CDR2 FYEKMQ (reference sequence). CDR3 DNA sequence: TGTGCCAGCAGCCCTCGGCAAGAATTGGGACACGGGGTTGGCGAGCAGTACTTC. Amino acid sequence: CASSPRQELGHGVGEQYF.

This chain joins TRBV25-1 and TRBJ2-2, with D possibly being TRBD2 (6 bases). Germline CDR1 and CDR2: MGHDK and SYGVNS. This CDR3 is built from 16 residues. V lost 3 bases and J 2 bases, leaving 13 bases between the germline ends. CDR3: CASSDPGSPNTGELFF. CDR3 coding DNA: TGTGCCAGCAGTGACCCCGGGAGCCCTAACACCGGGGAGCTGTTTTTT.

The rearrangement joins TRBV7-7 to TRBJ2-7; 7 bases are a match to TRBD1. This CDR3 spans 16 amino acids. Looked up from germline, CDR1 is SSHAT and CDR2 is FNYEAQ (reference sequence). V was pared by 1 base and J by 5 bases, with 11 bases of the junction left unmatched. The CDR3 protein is CASSLVMPGGFHEQYF. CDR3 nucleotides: TGTGCCAGCAGCTTAGTGATGCCAGGGGGATTTCACGAGCAGTACTTC.